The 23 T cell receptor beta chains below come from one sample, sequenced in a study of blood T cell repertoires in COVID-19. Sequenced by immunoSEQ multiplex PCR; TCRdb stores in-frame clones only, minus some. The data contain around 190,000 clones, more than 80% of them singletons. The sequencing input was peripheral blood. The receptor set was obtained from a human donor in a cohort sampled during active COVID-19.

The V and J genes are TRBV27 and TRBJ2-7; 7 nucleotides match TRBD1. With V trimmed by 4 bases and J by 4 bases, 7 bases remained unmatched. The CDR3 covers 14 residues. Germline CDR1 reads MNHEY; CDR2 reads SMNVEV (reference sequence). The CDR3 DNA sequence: TGTGCCAGCAGTTCAACAGGGGCCCTATACGAGCAGTACTTC. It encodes CASSSTGALYEQYF.

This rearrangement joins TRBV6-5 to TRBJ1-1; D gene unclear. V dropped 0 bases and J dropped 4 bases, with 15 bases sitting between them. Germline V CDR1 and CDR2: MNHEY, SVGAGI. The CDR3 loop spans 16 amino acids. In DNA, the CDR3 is TGTGCCAGCAGTTACTCAGGAGGGTATGGCGGCACTGAAGCTTTCTTT. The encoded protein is CASSYSGGYGGTEAFF.

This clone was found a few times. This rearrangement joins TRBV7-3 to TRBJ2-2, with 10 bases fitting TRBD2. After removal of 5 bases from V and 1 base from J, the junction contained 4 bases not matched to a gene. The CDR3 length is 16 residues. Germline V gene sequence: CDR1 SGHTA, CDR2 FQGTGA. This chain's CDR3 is CASSASSGGNTGELFF. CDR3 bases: TGTGCCAGCAGCGCCTCTAGCGGGGGGAACACCGGGGAGCTGTTTTTT.

CDR3 region: CASSHGTGGAEGYTF. The CDR3 bases are TGCGCCAGCAGCCACGGGACAGGGGGCGCGGAAGGCTACACCTTC. This rearrangement joins TRBV5-1 to TRBJ1-2; TRBD1 aligns across 12 bases. The CDR3 is made up of 15 amino acids. V was pared by 4 bases and J by 8 bases, with 9 bases of the junction left unmatched. Per the germline V gene, CDR1 is SGHRS and CDR2 is YFSETQ.

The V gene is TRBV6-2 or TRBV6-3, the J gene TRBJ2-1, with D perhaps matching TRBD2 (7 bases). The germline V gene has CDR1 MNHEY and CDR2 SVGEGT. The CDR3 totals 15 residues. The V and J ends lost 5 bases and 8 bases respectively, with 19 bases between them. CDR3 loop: CASSTGRGIYYEQFF. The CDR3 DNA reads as TGTGCCAGCAGTACAGGGAGGGGGATTTACTATGAGCAGTTCTTC.

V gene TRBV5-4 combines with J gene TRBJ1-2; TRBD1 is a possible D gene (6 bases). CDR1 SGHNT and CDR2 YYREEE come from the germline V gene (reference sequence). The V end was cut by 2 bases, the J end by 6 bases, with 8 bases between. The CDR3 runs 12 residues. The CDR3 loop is CASSLGQNGYTF. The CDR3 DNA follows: TGTGCCAGCAGCTTAGGACAGAATGGCTACACCTTC. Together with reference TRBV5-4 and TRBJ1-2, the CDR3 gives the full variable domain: ETGVTQSPTHLIKTRGQQVTLRCSSQSGHNTVSWYQQALGQGPQFIFQYYREEENGRGNFPPRFSGLQFPNYSSELNVNALELDDSALYLCASSLGQNGYTFGSGTRLTVV.

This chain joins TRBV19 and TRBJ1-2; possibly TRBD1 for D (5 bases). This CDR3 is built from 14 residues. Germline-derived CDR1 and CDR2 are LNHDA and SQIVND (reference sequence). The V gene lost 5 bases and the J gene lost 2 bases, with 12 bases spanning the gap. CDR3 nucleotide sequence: TGTGCCAGTAGTGCCCATCAGGGAAACTATGGCTACACCTTC. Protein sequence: CASSAHQGNYGYTF.

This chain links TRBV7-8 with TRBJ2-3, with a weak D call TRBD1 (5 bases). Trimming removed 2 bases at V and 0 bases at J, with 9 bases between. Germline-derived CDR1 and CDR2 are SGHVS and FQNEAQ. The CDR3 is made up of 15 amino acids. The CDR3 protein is CASSLYGASTDTQYF. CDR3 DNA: TGTGCCAGCAGCTTATATGGGGCTAGCACAGATACGCAGTATTTT.

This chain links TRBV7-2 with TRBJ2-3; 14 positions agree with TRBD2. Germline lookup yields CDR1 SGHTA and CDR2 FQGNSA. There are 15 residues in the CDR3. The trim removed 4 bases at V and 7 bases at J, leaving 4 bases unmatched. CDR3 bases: TGTGCCAGCAGCTCGGGACTAGCGGGGGTGAATACGCAGTATTTT. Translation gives CASSSGLAGVNTQYF. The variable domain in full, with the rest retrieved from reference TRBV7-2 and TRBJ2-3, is GAGVSQSPSNKVTEKGKDVELRCDPISGHTALYWYRQSLGQGLEFLIYFQGNSAPDKSGLPSDRFSAERTGGSVSTLTIQRTQQEDSAVYLCASSSGLAGVNTQYFGPGTRLTVL.

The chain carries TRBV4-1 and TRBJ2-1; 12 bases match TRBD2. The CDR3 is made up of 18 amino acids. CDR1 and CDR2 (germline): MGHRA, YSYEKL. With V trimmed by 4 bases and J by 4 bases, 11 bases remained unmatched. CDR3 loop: CASSPSGQTSGGYNEQFF. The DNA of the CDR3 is TGCGCCAGCAGCCCAAGTGGGCAAACTAGCGGGGGGTACAATGAGCAGTTCTTC.

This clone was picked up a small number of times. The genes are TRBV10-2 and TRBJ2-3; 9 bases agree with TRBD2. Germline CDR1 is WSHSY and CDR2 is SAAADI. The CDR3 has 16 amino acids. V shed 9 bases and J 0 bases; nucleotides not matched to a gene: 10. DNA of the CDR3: TGCGCCAGTACAACCGGGACTAGCTACAGCACAGATACGCAGTATTTT. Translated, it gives CASTTGTSYSTDTQYF.

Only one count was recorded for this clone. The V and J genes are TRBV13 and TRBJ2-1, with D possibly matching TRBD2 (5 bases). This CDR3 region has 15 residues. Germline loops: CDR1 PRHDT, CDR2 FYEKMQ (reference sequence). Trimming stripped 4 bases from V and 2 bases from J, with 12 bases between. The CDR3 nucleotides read TGTGCCAGCAGCTATGCGGACTGGACCTACAATGAGCAGTTCTTC. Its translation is CASSYADWTYNEQFF.

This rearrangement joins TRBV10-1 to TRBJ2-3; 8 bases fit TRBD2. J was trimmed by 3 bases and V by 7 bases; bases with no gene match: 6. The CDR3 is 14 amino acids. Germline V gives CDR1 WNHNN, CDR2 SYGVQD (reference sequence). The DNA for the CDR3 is TGCGCCAGCAAGCCGGGACTAGGTACAGATACGCAGTATTTT. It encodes CASKPGLGTDTQYF.

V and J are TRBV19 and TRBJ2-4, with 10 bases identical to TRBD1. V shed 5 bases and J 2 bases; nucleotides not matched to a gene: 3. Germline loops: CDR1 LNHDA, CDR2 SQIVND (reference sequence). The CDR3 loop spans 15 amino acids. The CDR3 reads CASSDRGRSKNIQYF. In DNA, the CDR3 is TGTGCCAGTAGTGACAGGGGGCGATCCAAAAACATTCAGTACTTC.

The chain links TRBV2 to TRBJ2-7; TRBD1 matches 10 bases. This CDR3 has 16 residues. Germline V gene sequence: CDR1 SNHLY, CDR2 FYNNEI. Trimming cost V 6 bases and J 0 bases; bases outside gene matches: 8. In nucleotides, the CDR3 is TGTGCCAGCAGGACCGGGACAGGGGTCCCCTCCTACGAGCAGTACTTC. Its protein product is CASRTGTGVPSYEQYF.

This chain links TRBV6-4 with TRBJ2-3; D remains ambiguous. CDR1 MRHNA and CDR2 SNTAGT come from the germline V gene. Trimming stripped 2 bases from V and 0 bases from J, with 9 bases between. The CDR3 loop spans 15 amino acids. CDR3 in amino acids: CASSDSSSSTDTQYF. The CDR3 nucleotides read TGTGCCAGCAGTGACAGCTCTTCTAGCACAGATACGCAGTATTTT.

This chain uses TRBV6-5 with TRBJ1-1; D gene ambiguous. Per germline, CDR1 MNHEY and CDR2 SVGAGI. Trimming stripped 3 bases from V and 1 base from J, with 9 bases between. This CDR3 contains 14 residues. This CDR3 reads CASSYSRQNTEAFF. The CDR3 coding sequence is TGTGCCAGCAGTTATTCCCGACAGAACACTGAAGCTTTCTTT.

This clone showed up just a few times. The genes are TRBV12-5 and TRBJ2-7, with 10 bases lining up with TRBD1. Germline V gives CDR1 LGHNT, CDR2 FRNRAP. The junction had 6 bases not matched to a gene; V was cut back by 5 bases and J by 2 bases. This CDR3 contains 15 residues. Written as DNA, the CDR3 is TGTGCTAGTGGTACCCCCGGGACAGGGGCCTACGAGCAGTACTTC. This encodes CASGTPGTGAYEQYF.

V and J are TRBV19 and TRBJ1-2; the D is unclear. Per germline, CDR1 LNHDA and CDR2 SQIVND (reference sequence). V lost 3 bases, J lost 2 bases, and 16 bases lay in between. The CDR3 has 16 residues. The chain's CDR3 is CASSISSPGGNYGYTF. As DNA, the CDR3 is TGTGCCAGTAGTATTTCCTCTCCAGGAGGGAACTATGGCTACACCTTC.

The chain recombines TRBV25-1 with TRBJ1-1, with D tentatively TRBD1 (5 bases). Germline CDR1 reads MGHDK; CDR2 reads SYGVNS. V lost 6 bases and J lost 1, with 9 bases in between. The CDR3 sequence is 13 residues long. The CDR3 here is CASRVTGNTEAFF. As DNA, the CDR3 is TGTGCCAGCAGAGTTACAGGGAACACTGAAGCTTTCTTT.

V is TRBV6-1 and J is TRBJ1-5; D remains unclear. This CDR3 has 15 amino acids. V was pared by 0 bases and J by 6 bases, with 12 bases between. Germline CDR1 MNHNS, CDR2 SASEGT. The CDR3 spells CASSEALRFGQPQHF. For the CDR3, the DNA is TGTGCCAGCAGTGAAGCGCTACGGTTTGGTCAGCCCCAGCATTTT.

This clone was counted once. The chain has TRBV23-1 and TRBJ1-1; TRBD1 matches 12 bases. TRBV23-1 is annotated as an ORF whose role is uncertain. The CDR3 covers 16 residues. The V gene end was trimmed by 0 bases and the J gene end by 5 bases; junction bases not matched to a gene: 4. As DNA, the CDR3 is TGCGCCAGCAGTCAATCGGGACAGGGGGCTGGAACTGAAGCTTTCTTT. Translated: CASSQSGQGAGTEAFF.

In nucleotides, the CDR3 is TGTGCCAGCAGCTTAGCGGGACTAGCGGGGGCCCTTCAAGAGACCCAGTACTTC. Its translation: CASSLAGLAGALQETQYF. The V gene is TRBV11-2, the J gene TRBJ2-5; 14 bases line up with TRBD2. The germline V gene encodes CDR1 SGHAT and CDR2 FQNNGV. V shed 1 base, J shed 2 bases, and the junction held 6 bases outside the gene matches. The CDR3 loop spans 18 amino acids.